The rows below give T cell receptor beta chains drawn from one sample of a study of cytomegalovirus exposure and HLA in healthy donors. The method was immunoSEQ multiplex PCR; TCRdb's version includes in-frame clones alone and lacks a portion of them. Here the sample spans a few hundred thousand clones, about four fifths being singletons. The specimen was PBMCs. The receptors come from a girl aged 2 to 9 in good health and CMV-seronegative. CDR3s include the opening cysteine and the closing phenylalanine or tryptophan. The order of the fields is V gene, D gene, J gene, clone size, CDR3 DNA, CDR3 protein. D genes are given only for firm matches. A clone size is listed for some rows: how often the clone was seen (once, few, many), or a class if it is expanded.

V gene: TRBV5-1
D gene: NA
J gene: TRBJ1-4
clone size: NA
CDR3 DNA: TGCGCCAGCAGCCGCGGACAGAGTGAAAAACTGTTTTTT
CDR3 protein: CASSRGQSEKLFF

V gene: TRBV2
D gene: NA
J gene: TRBJ1-1
clone size: NA
CDR3 DNA: TGTGCCAGCAGTGCCAGGTGGAACACTGAAGCTTTCTTT
CDR3 protein: CASSARWNTEAFF

V gene: TRBV5-1
D gene: NA
J gene: TRBJ2-3
clone size: NA
CDR3 DNA: TGCGCCAGCAGCTTGACTAGCATGGGCACAGATACGCAGTATTTT
CDR3 protein: CASSLTSMGTDTQYF

V gene: TRBV27
D gene: TRBD1
J gene: TRBJ1-5
clone size: NA
CDR3 DNA: TGTGCCAGCAGGTCCGGGACAGAGGTTTATAGCAATCAGCCCCAGCATTTT
CDR3 protein: CASRSGTEVYSNQPQHF

V gene: TRBV6-5
D gene: NA
J gene: TRBJ2-7
clone size: once
CDR3 DNA: TGTGCCAGCAGTTACTCGGCGGGTCTCACCTACGAGCAGTACTTC
CDR3 protein: CASSYSAGLTYEQYF

V gene: TRBV29-1
D gene: NA
J gene: TRBJ2-1
clone size: few
CDR3 DNA: TGCAGCGGTTGGGGGCCGAGTTTCAATGAGCAGTTCTTC
CDR3 protein: CSGWGPSFNEQFF

V gene: TRBV4-1
D gene: TRBD1
J gene: TRBJ1-1
clone size: NA
CDR3 DNA: TGCGCCAGCAGCCAATTTTTACAGGGGGACACTGAAGCTTTCTTT
CDR3 protein: CASSQFLQGDTEAFF

V gene: TRBV30
D gene: NA
J gene: TRBJ1-3
clone size: NA
CDR3 DNA: TGTGCCTGGACCAACACGGGGGACGGAAACACCATATATTTT
CDR3 protein: CAWTNTGDGNTIYF

V gene: TRBV6-6
D gene: TRBD2
J gene: TRBJ2-3
clone size: NA
CDR3 DNA: TGTGCCAGCAGTCGGCGGGAGTCCGTGATCGATACGCAGTATTTT
CDR3 protein: CASSRRESVIDTQYF

V gene: TRBV6-1
D gene: NA
J gene: TRBJ1-2
clone size: NA
CDR3 DNA: TGTGCCAGCAGAAACGGAGCTAACTATGGCTACACCTTC
CDR3 protein: CASRNGANYGYTF

V gene: TRBV2
D gene: NA
J gene: TRBJ1-6
clone size: NA
CDR3 DNA: TGTGCCAGCAGTGCAGAAAGGACAAATTCACCCCTCCACTTT
CDR3 protein: CASSAERTNSPLHF

V gene: TRBV18
D gene: NA
J gene: TRBJ2-2
clone size: NA
CDR3 DNA: TGTGCCAGCTCACCATCTAACGCAGGGTATGCCGGGGAGCTGTTTTTT
CDR3 protein: CASSPSNAGYAGELFF

V gene: TRBV5-1
D gene: TRBD2
J gene: TRBJ2-3
clone size: NA
CDR3 DNA: TGCGCCAGCAGACTGACTAGCGGGAGCACAGATACGCAGTATTTT
CDR3 protein: CASRLTSGSTDTQYF

V gene: TRBV7-6
D gene: NA
J gene: TRBJ2-7
clone size: NA
CDR3 DNA: TGTGCCAGCAGCTTAGGGGTCCCGGGGGAGCAGTACTTC
CDR3 protein: CASSLGVPGEQYF

V gene: TRBV19
D gene: NA
J gene: TRBJ1-1
clone size: NA
CDR3 DNA: TGTGCCAGTTCCTGGGCGGGAAGAGGCATAGATGCTTTCTTT
CDR3 protein: CASSWAGRGIDAFF

V gene: TRBV6-5
D gene: NA
J gene: TRBJ2-6
clone size: NA
CDR3 DNA: TGTGCCAGCAAGGTCCTGGCGGGAGGGGCCAACGTCCTGACTTTC
CDR3 protein: CASKVLAGGANVLTF

V gene: TRBV6-5
D gene: TRBD2
J gene: TRBJ2-1
clone size: NA
CDR3 DNA: TGTGCCGCGGGGGACCCCTACAATGAGCAGTTCTTC
CDR3 protein: CAAGDPYNEQFF

V gene: TRBV28
D gene: NA
J gene: TRBJ1-2
clone size: once
CDR3 DNA: TGTGCCAGCAGCGAAAGGAGGATGCGGGGCTACACCTTC
CDR3 protein: CASSERRMRGYTF

V gene: TRBV5-1
D gene: NA
J gene: TRBJ2-1
clone size: NA
CDR3 DNA: TGCGCCAGCAGTTTGAAAACAGCTTTGCTACCCTACAATGAGCAGTTCTTC
CDR3 protein: CASSLKTALLPYNEQFF

V gene: TRBV4-1
D gene: TRBD1
J gene: TRBJ1-1
clone size: NA
CDR3 DNA: TGCGCCAGCAGCCAATTTGGGACAGGGAACACTGAAGCTTTCTTT
CDR3 protein: CASSQFGTGNTEAFF

V gene: TRBV4-1
D gene: NA
J gene: TRBJ1-2
clone size: NA
CDR3 DNA: TGCGCCAGCAGCCGCCTCGGGGAGGGCAGGGGCTACACCTTC
CDR3 protein: CASSRLGEGRGYTF

V gene: TRBV13
D gene: NA
J gene: TRBJ2-7
clone size: NA
CDR3 DNA: TGTGCCAGCAGCATAACTAGCAGGGGGTACGAGCAGTACTTC
CDR3 protein: CASSITSRGYEQYF

V gene: TRBV5-4
D gene: TRBD2
J gene: TRBJ2-1
clone size: NA
CDR3 DNA: TGTGCCAGCAGACGGACTAGCGACGAGCAGTTCTTC
CDR3 protein: CASRRTSDEQFF

V gene: TRBV4-1
D gene: TRBD1
J gene: TRBJ2-1
clone size: NA
CDR3 DNA: TGCGCCAGCAGCCGTATGCCGGGACAGGGGTACCTAAACAATGAGCAGTTCTTC
CDR3 protein: CASSRMPGQGYLNNEQFF

V gene: TRBV7-9
D gene: TRBD1
J gene: TRBJ1-1
clone size: NA
CDR3 DNA: TGTGCCAGCAGCTCGTCCCGGGACAGGGGCGAAGCTTTCTTT
CDR3 protein: CASSSSRDRGEAFF

V gene: TRBV21-1
D gene: NA
J gene: TRBJ1-5
clone size: NA
CDR3 DNA: TGTGCCAGCAGGGGGAACAGGGCTACTAATCAGCCCCAGCATTTT
CDR3 protein: CASRGNRATNQPQHF

V gene: TRBV5-1
D gene: TRBD1
J gene: TRBJ1-3
clone size: NA
CDR3 DNA: TGCGCCAGCAGCAGGGGACAGACTCTCTCTGGAAACACCATATATTTT
CDR3 protein: CASSRGQTLSGNTIYF

V gene: TRBV27
D gene: NA
J gene: TRBJ1-5
clone size: NA
CDR3 DNA: TGTGCCAGCAACCCAGGGGTGAACTATATGAGTAGCAATCAGCCCCAGCATTTT
CDR3 protein: CASNPGVNYMSSNQPQHF

V gene: TRBV7-6
D gene: NA
J gene: TRBJ2-5
clone size: few
CDR3 DNA: TGTGCCAGCAGCTTAGCGGCGGTAGAGACCCAGTACTTC
CDR3 protein: CASSLAAVETQYF

V gene: TRBV7-8
D gene: NA
J gene: TRBJ1-6
clone size: NA
CDR3 DNA: TGTGCCAGCAGCTTAGAAGGGGGTCGAAATTCACCCCTCCACTTT
CDR3 protein: CASSLEGGRNSPLHF

V gene: TRBV5-1
D gene: NA
J gene: TRBJ2-2
clone size: NA
CDR3 DNA: TGCGCCAGCGTTGATACGGAGTCTGACAGGTTTCCGCCGTTTTTT
CDR3 protein: CASVDTESDRFPPFF

V gene: TRBV5-5
D gene: NA
J gene: TRBJ2-1
clone size: NA
CDR3 DNA: TGTGCCAGCAGCTTGGCCCGGGAGCAGTTCTTC
CDR3 protein: CASSLAREQFF

V gene: TRBV18
D gene: NA
J gene: TRBJ2-7
clone size: few
CDR3 DNA: TGTGCCAGCTCACCCCTCGTAGAGGGGGATTCCTACGAGCAGTACTTC
CDR3 protein: CASSPLVEGDSYEQYF

V gene: TRBV6-5
D gene: TRBD1
J gene: TRBJ2-5
clone size: NA
CDR3 DNA: TGTGCCAGCAGTCCGACAGGGGGCACGATGGGGACCCAGTACTTC
CDR3 protein: CASSPTGGTMGTQYF

V gene: TRBV27
D gene: TRBD1
J gene: TRBJ2-7
clone size: NA
CDR3 DNA: TGTGCCAGCAGTTCTACACGGGACAGGTACTACGAGCAGTACTTC
CDR3 protein: CASSSTRDRYYEQYF

V gene: TRBV19
D gene: NA
J gene: TRBJ1-2
clone size: NA
CDR3 DNA: TGTGCCAGTAGTCCCCTTGGGGGGGCATATGGCTACACCTTC
CDR3 protein: CASSPLGGAYGYTF

V gene: TRBV19
D gene: NA
J gene: TRBJ1-1
clone size: NA
CDR3 DNA: TGTGCCAGTAGGGGGGGAGACACTGAAGCTTTCTTT
CDR3 protein: CASRGGDTEAFF

V gene: TRBV5-1
D gene: TRBD1
J gene: TRBJ2-7
clone size: NA
CDR3 DNA: TGCGCCAGCAGCTTGGGTCTGGACAGGGGAGGCTCCTACGAGCAGTACTTC
CDR3 protein: CASSLGLDRGGSYEQYF

V gene: TRBV29-1
D gene: TRBD2
J gene: TRBJ2-1
clone size: NA
CDR3 DNA: TGCAGCGTTGAGAGCAGCGGGAGGGGTAATGAGCAGTTCTTC
CDR3 protein: CSVESSGRGNEQFF

V gene: TRBV27
D gene: TRBD1
J gene: TRBJ1-6
clone size: NA
CDR3 DNA: TGTGCCAGCAGTGGGGACAGGATTCGACCCCTCCACTTT
CDR3 protein: CASSGDRIRPLHF

V gene: TRBV30
D gene: NA
J gene: TRBJ2-7
clone size: NA
CDR3 DNA: TGTGCCTGGGGGAACAGGAGACACTTGTACGAGCAGTACTTC
CDR3 protein: CAWGNRRHLYEQYF

V gene: TRBV10-3
D gene: TRBD2
J gene: TRBJ2-1
clone size: NA
CDR3 DNA: TGTGCCATCAGTGATGGGGGTAGCGGGAGGGCCAAGAGTGAGCAGTTCTTC
CDR3 protein: CAISDGGSGRAKSEQFF

V gene: TRBV11-2
D gene: TRBD2
J gene: TRBJ2-1
clone size: NA
CDR3 DNA: TGTGCCAGCAGCTTAGGTAGCGGGGGGTGGAATGAGCAGTTCTTC
CDR3 protein: CASSLGSGGWNEQFF

V gene: TRBV6-1
D gene: NA
J gene: TRBJ2-1
clone size: NA
CDR3 DNA: TGTGCCAGCACGAATCCCCCCTATACAGGGAAACAGTTCTTC
CDR3 protein: CASTNPPYTGKQFF

V gene: TRBV4-1
D gene: NA
J gene: TRBJ1-4
clone size: NA
CDR3 DNA: TGCGCCAGCAGCCAAGATCTGGGAAGGGGTGAAAAACTGTTTTTT
CDR3 protein: CASSQDLGRGEKLFF

V gene: TRBV6-1
D gene: NA
J gene: TRBJ1-5
clone size: NA
CDR3 DNA: TGTGCCAGCAGCCCCGACAGAAGCAATCAGCCCCAGCATTTT
CDR3 protein: CASSPDRSNQPQHF